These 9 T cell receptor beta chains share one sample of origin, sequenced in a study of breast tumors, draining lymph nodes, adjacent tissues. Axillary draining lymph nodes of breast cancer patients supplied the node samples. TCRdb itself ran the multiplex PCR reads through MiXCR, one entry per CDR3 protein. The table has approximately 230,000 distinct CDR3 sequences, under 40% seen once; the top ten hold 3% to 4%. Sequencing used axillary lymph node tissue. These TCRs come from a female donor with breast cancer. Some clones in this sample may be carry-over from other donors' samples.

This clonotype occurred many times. The CDR3 protein is CSVDLQGHGYTF. The CDR3 DNA reads as TGCAGCGTCGACCTCCAGGGGCATGGCTACACCTTC. This chain joins TRBV29-1 and TRBJ1-2; possibly TRBD1 for D (6 bases). V gave up 6 bases and J gave up 6 bases, with 14 bases separating them. Germline CDR1 SQVTM, CDR2 ANQGSEA. The CDR3 has 12 residues.

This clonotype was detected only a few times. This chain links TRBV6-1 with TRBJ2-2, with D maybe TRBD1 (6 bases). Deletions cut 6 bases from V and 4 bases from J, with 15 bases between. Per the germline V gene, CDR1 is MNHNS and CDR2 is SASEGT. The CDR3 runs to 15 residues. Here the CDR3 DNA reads TGTGCCAGCAGGATAAGGACAGTAGGCACCGGGGAGCTGTTTTTT. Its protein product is CASRIRTVGTGELFF.

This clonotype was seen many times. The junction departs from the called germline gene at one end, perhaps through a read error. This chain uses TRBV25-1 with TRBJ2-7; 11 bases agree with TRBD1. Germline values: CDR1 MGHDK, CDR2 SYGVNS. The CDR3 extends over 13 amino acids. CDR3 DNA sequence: TGTGCCAGCAGTGAAACGGGACAGGGGGGATTGCACTTC. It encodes CASSETGQGGLHF.

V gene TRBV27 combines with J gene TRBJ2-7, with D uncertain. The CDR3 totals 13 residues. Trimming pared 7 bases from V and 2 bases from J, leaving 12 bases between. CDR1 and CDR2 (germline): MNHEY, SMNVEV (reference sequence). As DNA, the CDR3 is TGTGCCAGCAAGCCCGGGTCCACCTACGAGCAGTACTTC. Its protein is CASKPGSTYEQYF.

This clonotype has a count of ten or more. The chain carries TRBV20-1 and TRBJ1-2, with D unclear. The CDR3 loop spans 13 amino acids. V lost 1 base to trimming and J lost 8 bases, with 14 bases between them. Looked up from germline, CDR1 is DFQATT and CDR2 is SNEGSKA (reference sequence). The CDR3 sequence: CSARVVLGGGYTF. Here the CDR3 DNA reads TGCAGTGCTAGAGTAGTCTTGGGAGGAGGCTACACCTTC.

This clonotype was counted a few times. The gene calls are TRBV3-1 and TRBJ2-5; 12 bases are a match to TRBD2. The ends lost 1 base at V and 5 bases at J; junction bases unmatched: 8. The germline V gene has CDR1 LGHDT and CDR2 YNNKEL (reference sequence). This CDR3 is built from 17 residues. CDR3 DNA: TGTGCCAGCAGCCAAGCACTAGCGGGAGGAGGGTGGGAGACCCAGTACTTC. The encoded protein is CASSQALAGGGWETQYF.

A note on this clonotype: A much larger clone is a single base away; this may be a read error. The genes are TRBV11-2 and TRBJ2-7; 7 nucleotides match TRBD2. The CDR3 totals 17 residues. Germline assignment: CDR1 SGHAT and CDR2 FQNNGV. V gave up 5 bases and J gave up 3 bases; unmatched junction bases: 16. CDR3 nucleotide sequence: TGTGCCAGCAGCCCAGGTCTAGCGGCGGGACGGTACTACGAGCAGTACTTC. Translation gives CASSPGLAAGRYYEQYF.

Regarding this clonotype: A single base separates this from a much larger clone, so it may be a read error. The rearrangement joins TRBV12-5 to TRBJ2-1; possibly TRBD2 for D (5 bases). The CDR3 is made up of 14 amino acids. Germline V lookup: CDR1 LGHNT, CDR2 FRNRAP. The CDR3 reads CTSGLRPLLLEQFF. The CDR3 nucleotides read TGTACTAGTGGTTTGCGTCCCTTGCTCCTTGAGCAGTTCTTC.

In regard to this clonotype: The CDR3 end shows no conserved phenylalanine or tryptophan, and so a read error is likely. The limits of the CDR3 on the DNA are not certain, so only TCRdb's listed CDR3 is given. The chain's CDR3 is CSARTSGTS. The chain is built from TRBV20-1 and TRBJ2-6. CDR1 is DFQATT, CDR2 SNEGSKA, per germline (reference sequence). With termini counted, the CDR3 has 9 amino acids.